The clone carrying this T cell receptor (beta chain) was counted a single time. Its antigen remains unidentified. The data were obtained in a study of Ad26.COV2.S vaccination and SARS-CoV-2 variants. Looking at the study overall: Into the muscle, Ad26.COV2.S was dosed once or twice, 56 days apart. Broader study findings: Non-spike TCR breadth showed similarity between vaccine and placebo recipients.

The assay was immunoSEQ multiplex PCR, and TCRdb's table has in-frame clones only and misses some. The data show about 400,000 clones, about 90% seen once. Treatment in this sample: around 19 received Ad26.COV2.S at low or high dose, single or two shots; five or six received placebo; per-sample allocation not given. Sample collection was performed on day 63 after the first vaccine or placebo injection. An adult of 18-55 years in Boston served as donor. As its vector, the vaccine had Ad26, which expressed Wuhan-strain SARS-CoV-2 spike. Germline CDR1 MDHEN, CDR2 SYDVKM. The CDR3 consists of 17 residues. V lost 2 bases to trimming and J lost 3 bases, with 16 bases between them.

Sequencing used peripheral blood, obtained in a trial of Ad26.COV2.S vaccine versus placebo. The receptor's source is a person aged 18 to 59 who received the Ad26.COV2.S COVID-19 vaccine or a placebo. This chain connects TRBV28 to TRBJ2-2; no definite D call. The CDR3, as DNA: TGTGCCAGCAGTTTAACGCCCCTCGACGGATACACCGGGGAGCTGTTTTTT. This sequence encodes CASSLTPLDGYTGELFF.